Shown below are 21 T cell receptor beta chains from a single sample sequenced in a study of T cell repertoires in cytomegalovirus infection. Antigens of these TCRs are unknown. TCRdb re-called the reads with MiXCR, one entry per CDR3 protein. There are 350,000 to 400,000 distinct CDR3 sequences in the sample; nearly 35% occur only once, and roughly 13% lies in the top ten. The sample in question was cultured PBMCs, obtained from culture after CMV antigen stimulation. The receptors derive from a human donor in good health (CMV status not recorded). Some clones in this sample may be carry-over from other donors' samples.

The V gene is TRBV4-1, the J gene TRBJ2-2, with D perhaps TRBD2 (5 bases). The CDR3 runs to 16 residues. V was clipped by 0 bases and J by 3 bases, with 11 bases between them. Germline V gene data show CDR1 as MGHRA and CDR2 as YSYEKL. Here the CDR3 reads CASSQDMAGYTGELFF. DNA of the CDR3: TGCGCCAGCAGCCAAGATATGGCGGGTTACACCGGGGAGCTGTTTTTT.

This chain uses TRBV6-1 with TRBJ1-2, with TRBD1 matching over 7 bases. Germline V gene lookup returns CDR1 MNHNS and CDR2 SASEGT. Unmatched junction bases numbered 4, after V lost 1 base and J lost 8 bases. This CDR3 has 13 amino acids. This CDR3 reads CASSEGAGGGYTF. CDR3 coding DNA: TGTGCCAGCAGTGAAGGGGCAGGGGGGGGCTACACCTTC.

This clonotype was counted a few times. V is TRBV12-3 or TRBV12-4 and J is TRBJ2-7; TRBD2 matches at 7 bases. Germline trimming cut 5 bases from V and 4 bases from J; bases unmatched to any gene: 8. This CDR3 region has 14 residues. The DNA for the CDR3 is TGTGCCAGCAGTGCTAGCGGAGTTTATTACGAGCAGTACGTC. Translated, it gives CASSASGVYYEQYV.

The CDR3 reads CASSLRASETDTQYF. The CDR3 nucleotides are TGTGCCAGCAGCTTGAGGGCTAGCGAGACAGATACGCAGTATTTT. The chain couples TRBV5-4 to TRBJ2-3, with a tentative D call TRBD2 (6 bases). The length of the CDR3 is 15 residues. Germline values: CDR1 SGHNT, CDR2 YYREEE (reference sequence). Trimming took 1 base from V and 3 from J, leaving 12 bases between them.

This rearrangement joins TRBV28 to TRBJ1-5; TRBD1 matches at 7 bases. CDR3 length: 17 residues. Losses at the gene ends were 6 bases for V and 4 bases for J; bases not matched to a gene: 15. Per the germline V gene, CDR1 is MDHEN and CDR2 is SYDVKM. In DNA form, the CDR3 reads TGTGCCAGCAGAAACGACAGGGCCCGGTTGGGAAATCAGCCCCAGCATTTT. Encoded protein: CASRNDRARLGNQPQHF.

The chain carries TRBV6-2 or TRBV6-3 and TRBJ2-2; 11 nucleotides agree with TRBD2. With 0 bases clipped from V and 6 bases from J, the junction kept 12 bases outside the gene matches. Germline CDR1 MNHEY, CDR2 SVGEGT. The CDR3 sequence is 19 residues long. As DNA, the CDR3 is TGTGCCAGCAGTTACTCCTCACATCTAGCGGGAGGCCGGGCCGGGGAGCTGTTTTTT. Amino acids: CASSYSSHLAGGRAGELFF.

The V and J genes are TRBV19 and TRBJ2-1, with 7 nucleotides matching TRBD1. Germline loops: CDR1 LNHDA, CDR2 SQIVND (reference sequence). The CDR3 runs to 11 residues. Losses at the gene ends were 9 bases for V and 8 bases for J; bases not matched to a gene: 4. The CDR3 region is CASADRDEQFF. In DNA form, the CDR3 reads TGTGCCAGCGCCGACAGGGATGAGCAGTTCTTC.

The table lists this clonotype with a few counts. V is TRBV7-2 and J is TRBJ2-7, with 12 positions matching TRBD2. The germline V gene has CDR1 SGHTA and CDR2 FQGNSA. Trimming took 5 bases from V and 4 from J; bases not matched to a gene: 6. The length of the CDR3 is 15 residues. The CDR3 region has the DNA TGTGCCAGCAGCCAGACTAGCGGGAGTTTGTACGAGCAGTACTTC. It specifies CASSQTSGSLYEQYF.

This rearrangement joins TRBV7-2 to TRBJ1-1; the D gene is possibly TRBD1 (6 bases). Germline V gene lookup returns CDR1 SGHTA and CDR2 FQGNSA. The V gene lost 4 bases and the J gene lost 6 bases, with 12 bases spanning the gap. CDR3 length: 13 amino acids. The CDR3 region is CASSSREGAEAFF. The CDR3 DNA sequence: TGTGCCAGCAGCTCCAGGGAGGGGGCTGAAGCTTTCTTT.

The chain combines TRBV7-9 with TRBJ2-1; no definite D call. With 5 bases removed from V and 5 bases from J, the gap between germline ends came to 13 bases. This CDR3 has 14 residues. CDR1 SEHNR and CDR2 FQNEAQ come from the germline V gene (reference sequence). The CDR3 protein is CASSSLRAHNEQFF. For the CDR3, the DNA is TGTGCCAGCAGCAGTTTAAGGGCCCACAATGAGCAGTTCTTC.

CDR3 in amino acids: CASSYISSGSDEQFF. CDR3 in DNA: TGTGCCAGCAGTTACATCTCTAGCGGGAGTGATGAGCAGTTCTTC. The chain combines TRBV6-6 with TRBJ2-1, with 10 nucleotides matching TRBD2. Germline V gene lookup returns CDR1 MNHNY and CDR2 SVGAGI (reference sequence). This CDR3 contains 15 residues. V was clipped by 2 bases and J by 8 bases; unmatched bases: 6.

V usage is TRBV14 and J usage is TRBJ2-7, with TRBD2 matching 10 bases. The V and J ends lost 0 bases and 4 bases, in that order; junction bases with no gene match: 6. Germline assignment: CDR1 SGHDN and CDR2 FVKESK. The CDR3 has 16 amino acids. As DNA, the CDR3 is TGTGCCAGCAGCCAAGACTCTAGCGGGAGAATGTACGAGCAGTACTTC. Residues: CASSQDSSGRMYEQYF.

This clonotype came up a few times. Here the CDR3 DNA reads TGCGCCAGCAGCCGAAGGACTAGCGGGAACAATGAGCAGTTCTTC. Translated, it gives CASSRRTSGNNEQFF. The V and J genes are TRBV5-1 and TRBJ2-1; 12 positions agree with TRBD2. The V gene's germline CDR1 is SGHRS and CDR2 YFSETQ. The trim removed 4 bases at V and 5 bases at J, leaving 4 bases unmatched. This CDR3 comprises 15 residues.

The chain recombines TRBV7-2 with TRBJ2-5, with TRBD1 identical over 7 bases. CDR1 is SGHTA and CDR2 is FQGNSA in the germline V gene. CDR3 length equals 16 residues. V lost 1 base, J lost 5 bases, and 10 bases stayed unmatched. The CDR3 coding sequence is TGTGCCAGCAGCTTAGAGGGGGCAGGTAGCTGGGAGACCCAGTACTTC. Its translation: CASSLEGAGSWETQYF.

The CDR3: CASGTKTGSYSYEQYF. The CDR3 coding sequence is TGTGCCAGCGGCACCAAAACCGGGAGCTACTCCTACGAGCAGTACTTC. V usage is TRBV7-2 and J usage is TRBJ2-7; tentatively, D is TRBD2 (6 bases). V shed 8 bases and J shed 0 bases, with 20 bases lying between them. Germline V CDR1 and CDR2: SGHTA, FQGNSA. CDR3 length: 16 amino acids.

V is TRBV12-3 or TRBV12-4 and J is TRBJ2-1; D is tentatively TRBD1 or TRBD2 (5 bases each). With 6 bases removed from V and 3 bases from J, the gap between germline ends came to 15 bases. The CDR3 covers 15 residues. The CDR3 bases are TGTGCCAGCAGACCTCGGGACCAGAACTACAATGAGCAGTTCTTC. The encoded protein is CASRPRDQNYNEQFF.

Only a few counts were recorded for this clonotype. The chain recombines TRBV7-9 with TRBJ2-7; D ambiguous. Germline CDR1 SEHNR, CDR2 FQNEAQ (reference sequence). The CDR3 spans 11 residues. Trimming took 4 bases from V and 3 from J, leaving 4 bases between them. The CDR3 DNA is TGTGCCAGCAGCTCGGACTACGAGCAGTACTTC. Protein sequence: CASSSDYEQYF.

The rearrangement uses TRBV20-1 and TRBJ1-1; D may be TRBD1 (5 bases). The length of the CDR3 is 13 residues. Germline CDR1 DFQATT, CDR2 SNEGSKA (reference sequence). Deletions cut 0 bases from V and 6 bases from J, with 11 bases between. The CDR3 loop is CSARDQRDAEAFF. CDR3 bases: TGCAGTGCTAGAGATCAGAGGGACGCTGAAGCTTTCTTT.

The chain links TRBV19 to TRBJ2-3, with unresolved D. The germline V gene has CDR1 LNHDA and CDR2 SQIVND (reference sequence). The CDR3 has 16 residues. Trimming left V 3 bases short and J 2 bases short, with 15 bases between. The CDR3 loop reads CASSIFGRGTTDTQYF. The CDR3 DNA is TGTGCCAGTAGTATTTTCGGCAGAGGCACCACAGATACGCAGTATTTT. The complete variable domain, with remaining parts taken from reference TRBV19 and TRBJ2-3, reads DGGITQSPKYLFRKEGQNVTLSCEQNLNHDAMYWYRQDPGQGLRLIYYSQIVNDFQKGDIAEGYSVSREKKESFPLTVTSAQKNPTAFYLCASSIFGRGTTDTQYFGPGTRLTVL.

The rearrangement joins TRBV30 to TRBJ1-1; D not resolved. V shed 3 bases and J shed 2 bases, with 13 bases lying between them. The CDR3 covers 14 residues. Germline V gives CDR1 GTSNPN, CDR2 SVGIG (reference sequence). The CDR3 DNA reads as TGTGCCTGGAGGGCAGCGTCAACTAACACTGAAGCTTTCTTT. Its protein product is CAWRAASTNTEAFF.

This clonotype came up a few times. The chain uses TRBV6-5 and TRBJ2-7; 8 nucleotides line up with TRBD2. Per the germline V gene, CDR1 is MNHEY and CDR2 is SVGAGI. This CDR3 spans 14 amino acids. J lost 6 bases, V lost 6 bases, and 10 bases had no gene match. The CDR3 loop reads CASSRSGSYGEQYV. DNA of the CDR3: TGTGCCAGCAGCCGCAGCGGGAGTTACGGCGAGCAGTACGTC.